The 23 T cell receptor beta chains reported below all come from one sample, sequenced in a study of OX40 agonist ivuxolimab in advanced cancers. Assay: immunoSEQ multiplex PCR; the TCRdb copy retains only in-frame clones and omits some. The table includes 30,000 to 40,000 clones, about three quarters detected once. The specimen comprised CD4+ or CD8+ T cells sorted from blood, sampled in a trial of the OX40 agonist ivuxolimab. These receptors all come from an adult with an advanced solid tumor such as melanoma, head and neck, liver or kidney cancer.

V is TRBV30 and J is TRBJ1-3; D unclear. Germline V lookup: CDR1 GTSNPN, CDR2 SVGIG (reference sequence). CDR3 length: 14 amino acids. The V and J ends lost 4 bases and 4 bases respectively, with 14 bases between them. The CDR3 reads CAWTGLAGGNTIYF. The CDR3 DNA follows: TGTGCCTGGACGGGGTTGGCAGGAGGAAACACCATATATTTT.

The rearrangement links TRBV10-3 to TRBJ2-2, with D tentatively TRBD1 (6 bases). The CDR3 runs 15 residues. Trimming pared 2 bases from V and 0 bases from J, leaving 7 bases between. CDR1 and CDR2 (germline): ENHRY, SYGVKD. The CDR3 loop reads CAISEGQTNTGELFF. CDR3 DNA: TGTGCCATCAGTGAGGGACAGACGAACACCGGGGAGCTGTTTTTT.

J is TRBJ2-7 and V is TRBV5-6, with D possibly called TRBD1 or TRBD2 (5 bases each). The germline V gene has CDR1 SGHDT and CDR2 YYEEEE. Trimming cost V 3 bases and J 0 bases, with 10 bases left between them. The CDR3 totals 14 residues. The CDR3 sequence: CASSYGTGSYEQYF. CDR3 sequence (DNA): TGTGCCAGCAGCTACGGGACCGGCTCCTACGAGCAGTACTTC.

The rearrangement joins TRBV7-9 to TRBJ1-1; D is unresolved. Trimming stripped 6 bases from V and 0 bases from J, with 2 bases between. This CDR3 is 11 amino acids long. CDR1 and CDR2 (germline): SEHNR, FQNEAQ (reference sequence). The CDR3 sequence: CASSLNTEAFF. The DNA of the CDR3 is TGTGCCAGCAGTTTGAACACTGAAGCTTTCTTT.

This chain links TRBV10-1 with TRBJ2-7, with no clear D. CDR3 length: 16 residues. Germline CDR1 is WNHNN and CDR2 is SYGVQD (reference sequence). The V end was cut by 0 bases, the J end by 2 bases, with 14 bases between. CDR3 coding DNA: TGCGCCAGCAGTGAGTCGAGAAGTGCCGGAGCCTACGAGCAGTACTTC. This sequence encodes CASSESRSAGAYEQYF.

The CDR3 coding sequence is TGCGCCAGCAGCTTGCCGGCAGGGGATGTAACAGATACGCAGTATTTT. Encoded protein: CASSLPAGDVTDTQYF. V usage is TRBV5-1 and J usage is TRBJ2-3; D possibly corresponds to TRBD1 (6 bases). V was shortened by 1 base and J by 3 bases, with 15 bases between the two germline ends. Germline loops: CDR1 SGHRS, CDR2 YFSETQ. The CDR3 has 16 amino acids.

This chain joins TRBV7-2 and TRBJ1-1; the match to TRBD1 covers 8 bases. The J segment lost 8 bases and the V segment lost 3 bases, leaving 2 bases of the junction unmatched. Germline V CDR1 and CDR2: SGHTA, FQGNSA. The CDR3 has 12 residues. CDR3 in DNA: TGTGCCAGCAGCTTTTCAGGGGGCGAAGCTTTCTTT. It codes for CASSFSGGEAFF.

The CDR3 region is CASSVWATNEKLFF. DNA for the CDR3: TGTGCCAGCAGTGTGTGGGCGACTAATGAAAAACTGTTTTTT. The chain is built from TRBV2 and TRBJ1-4, with D uncertain. CDR3 length equals 14 residues. In germline, CDR1 is SNHLY, CDR2 FYNNEI. Trimming stripped 4 bases from V and 2 bases from J, with 8 bases between. Variable domain in full (rest from reference TRBV2 and TRBJ1-4): EPEVTQTPSHQVTQMGQEVILRCVPISNHLYFYWYRQILGQKVEFLVSFYNNEISEKSEIFDDQFSVERPDGSNFTLKIRSTKLEDSAMYFCASSVWATNEKLFFGSGTQLSVL.

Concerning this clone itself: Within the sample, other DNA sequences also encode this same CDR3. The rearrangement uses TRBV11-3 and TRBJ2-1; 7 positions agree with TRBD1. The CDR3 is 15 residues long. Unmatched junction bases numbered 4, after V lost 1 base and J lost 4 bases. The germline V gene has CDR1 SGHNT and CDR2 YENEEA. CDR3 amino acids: CASSLGQGGYNEQFF. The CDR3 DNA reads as TGTGCCAGCAGCTTAGGACAGGGCGGATACAATGAGCAGTTCTTC.

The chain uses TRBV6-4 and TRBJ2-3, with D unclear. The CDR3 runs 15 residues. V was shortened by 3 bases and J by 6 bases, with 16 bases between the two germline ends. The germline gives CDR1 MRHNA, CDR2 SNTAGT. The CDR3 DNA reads TGTGCCAGCAGTGAGACCCCATCCCGTCCCGATACGCAGTATTTT. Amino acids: CASSETPSRPDTQYF.

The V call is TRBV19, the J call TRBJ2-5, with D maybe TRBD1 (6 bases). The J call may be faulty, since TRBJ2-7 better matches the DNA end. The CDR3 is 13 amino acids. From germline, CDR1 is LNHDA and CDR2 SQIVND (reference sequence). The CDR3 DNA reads TGTGCCAGTAGTCCCGGACAGCGTCGCGAGCAGTACTTC. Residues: CASSPGQRREQYF.

Written as DNA, the CDR3 is TGTGCCAGCAGTTCAGGGGCGCACACTGAAGCTTTCTTT. This codes for CASSSGAHTEAFF. This chain uses TRBV28 with TRBJ1-1; the D gene is possibly TRBD1 (6 bases). This CDR3 contains 13 residues. CDR1 is MDHEN, CDR2 SYDVKM, per germline. Trimming took off 4 bases at V and 3 bases at J, with 9 bases between the two ends.

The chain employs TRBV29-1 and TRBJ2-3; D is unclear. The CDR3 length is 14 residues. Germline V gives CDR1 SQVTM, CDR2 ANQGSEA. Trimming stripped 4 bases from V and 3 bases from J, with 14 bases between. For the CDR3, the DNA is TGCAGCGTTGTTATTTTGAGTGGGACAGATACGCAGTATTTT. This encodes CSVVILSGTDTQYF.

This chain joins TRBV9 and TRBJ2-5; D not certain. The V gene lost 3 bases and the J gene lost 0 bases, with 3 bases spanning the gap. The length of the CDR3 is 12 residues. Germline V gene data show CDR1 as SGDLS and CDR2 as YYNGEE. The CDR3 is CASSGYQETQYF. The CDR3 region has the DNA TGTGCCAGCAGCGGGTACCAAGAGACCCAGTACTTC.

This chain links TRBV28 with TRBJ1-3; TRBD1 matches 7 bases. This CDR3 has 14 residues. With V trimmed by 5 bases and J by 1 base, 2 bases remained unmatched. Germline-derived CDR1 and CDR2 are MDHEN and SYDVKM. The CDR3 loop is CASSDRVSGNTIYF. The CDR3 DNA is TGTGCCAGCAGTGACAGGGTTTCTGGAAACACCATATATTTT.

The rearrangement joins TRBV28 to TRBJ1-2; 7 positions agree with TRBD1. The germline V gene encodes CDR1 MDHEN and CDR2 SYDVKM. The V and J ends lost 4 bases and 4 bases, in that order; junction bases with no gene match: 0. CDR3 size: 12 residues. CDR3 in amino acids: CASSSGGYGYTF. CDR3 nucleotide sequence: TGTGCCAGCAGTTCAGGGGGCTATGGCTACACCTTC.

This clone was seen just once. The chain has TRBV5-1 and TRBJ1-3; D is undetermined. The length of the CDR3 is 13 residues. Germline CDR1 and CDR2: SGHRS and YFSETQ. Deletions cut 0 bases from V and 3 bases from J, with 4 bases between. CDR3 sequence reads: CASSLDVGNTIYF. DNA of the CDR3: TGCGCCAGCAGCTTGGATGTTGGAAACACCATATATTTT.

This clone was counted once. CDR3 loop: CASSLDEPGGPIDEQFF. DNA for the CDR3: TGTGCCAGCAGCTTAGACGAACCAGGGGGTCCAATAGATGAGCAGTTCTTC. The J gene is TRBJ2-1, the V gene TRBV7-8; 7 nucleotides align to TRBD1. Per the germline V gene, CDR1 is SGHVS and CDR2 is FQNEAQ. The length of the CDR3 is 17 residues. V trimming: 1 base; J trimming: 8 bases; junction bases outside the gene matches: 14.

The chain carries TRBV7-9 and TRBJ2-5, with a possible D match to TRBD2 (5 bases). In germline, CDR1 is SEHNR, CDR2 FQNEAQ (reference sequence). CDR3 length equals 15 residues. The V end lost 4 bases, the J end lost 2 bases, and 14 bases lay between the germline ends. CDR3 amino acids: CASSSRADIQETQYF. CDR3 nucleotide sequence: TGTGCCAGCAGCTCGAGGGCGGATATTCAAGAGACCCAGTACTTC.

The CDR3 region has the DNA TGTGCCAGCACCCAGGGCCTCAACTATGGCTACACCTTC. Translated: CASTQGLNYGYTF. This sequence joins TRBV28 and TRBJ1-2, with D perhaps matching TRBD1 (5 bases). CDR1 and CDR2 from the germline V gene are MDHEN and SYDVKM. CDR3 length equals 13 residues. V lost 7 bases to trimming and J lost 2 bases, with 11 bases between them.

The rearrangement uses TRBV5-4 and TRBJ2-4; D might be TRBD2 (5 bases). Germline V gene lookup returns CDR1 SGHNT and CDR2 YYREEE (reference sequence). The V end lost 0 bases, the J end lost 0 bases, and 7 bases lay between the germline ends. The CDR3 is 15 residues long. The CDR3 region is CASSLGEIAKNIQYF. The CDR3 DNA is TGTGCCAGCAGCTTGGGGGAGATAGCCAAAAACATTCAGTACTTC.

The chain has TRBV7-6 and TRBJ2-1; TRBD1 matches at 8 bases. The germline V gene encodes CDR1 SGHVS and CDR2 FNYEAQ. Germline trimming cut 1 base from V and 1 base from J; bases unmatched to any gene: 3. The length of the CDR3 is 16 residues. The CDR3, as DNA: TGTGCCAGCAGCTTAGGAACAGGGGGTTCCTACAATGAGCAGTTCTTC. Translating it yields CASSLGTGGSYNEQFF.

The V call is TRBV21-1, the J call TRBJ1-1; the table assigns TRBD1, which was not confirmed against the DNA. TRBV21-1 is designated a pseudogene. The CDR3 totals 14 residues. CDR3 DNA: TGTGCCAGCACCTCAATCTTCAGGGCGACTGAAGCTTTCTTT. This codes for CASTSIFRATEAFF.